The T cell receptor beta chain under discussion was sequenced for a study of T cells after yellow fever vaccination. TCRdb fed the 5' RACE reads into MiXCR, producing one record per CDR3 protein. Altogether about 310,000 distinct CDR3 sequences are present, around 3.6% being singletons, with the ten largest covering around 20%. This clonotype was seen more than once but under ten times. The CDR3 contains 17 residues. The ends lost 4 bases at V and 3 bases at J; junction bases unmatched: 9. The V gene's germline CDR1 is MDHEN and CDR2 SYDVKM. Sample: PBMCs, taken on the day of the yellow fever booster vaccination. The TCR comes from a man between 18 and 29 years old who received the YFV17D yellow fever vaccine. The chain combines TRBV28 with TRBJ1-5; 10 bases are a match to TRBD1. CDR3 amino acids: CASSSYPGTGDNQPQHF. DNA of the CDR3: TGTGCCAGCAGTTCATATCCAGGGACAGGGGACAATCAGCCCCAGCATTTT.